Listed below are T cell receptor beta chains from one sample, sequenced in a study of CD8 T cells in Susac syndrome. TCRdb analysed the immunoSEQ multiplex PCR reads with MiXCR anew, one entry per CDR3 protein. Among around 280,000 distinct CDR3 sequences, about 91% were seen once, and the ten largest hold over 0.05%. The source material was CD4+ T cells from PBMCs. These receptors came from a human donor with multiple sclerosis. The CDR3 runs from the conserved cysteine through the conserved F or W. D genes are given only for firm matches. A clone size is listed for some rows: how often the clone was seen (once, few, many), or a class if it is expanded.

D	size	J	V	CDR3	DNA
-	once	TRBJ2-5	TRBV28	CASSPPGRPQETQYF	TGTGCCAGCAGTCCCCCGGGACGGCCTCAAGAGACCCAGTACTTC
-	-	TRBJ2-7	TRBV7-9	CASSWDGHSSYEQYF	TGTGCCAGCAGTTGGGACGGCCACAGCTCCTACGAGCAGTACTTC
TRBD1	-	TRBJ1-4	TRBV12-3/TRBV12-4	CASSLTGVREKLFF	TGTGCCAGCAGTTTGACAGGGGTGCGGGAAAAACTGTTTTTT
-	-	TRBJ1-5	TRBV6-5	CASSYSPAERSNQPQHF	TGTGCCAGCAGTTACTCCCCCGCGGAACGAAGCAATCAGCCCCAGCATTTT
-	-	TRBJ1-3	TRBV4-1	CASSQGIQKKADTIYF	TGCGCCAGCAGCCAAGGAATACAGAAGAAGGCGGACACCATATATTTT
-	-	TRBJ1-1	TRBV3-1	CASSQAKSGRSDAFF	TGTGCCAGCAGCCAAGCCAAATCGGGACGGTCGGACGCTTTCTTT
-	few	TRBJ2-5	TRBV7-2	CASSLRGERETQYF	TGTGCCAGCAGCCTCCGGGGCGAACGGGAGACCCAGTACTTC
-	-	TRBJ2-7	TRBV19	CASSIRSEQYF	TGTGCCAGTAGTATACGGAGCGAGCAGTACTTC
TRBD1	once	TRBJ2-7	TRBV29-1	CSVLGTGGRPYEQYF	TGCAGCGTCCTGGGGACAGGGGGCAGACCCTACGAGCAGTACTTC
-	-	TRBJ2-6	TRBV11-3	CASSPRPGGANVLTF	TGTGCCAGCAGCCCTCGACCGGGGGGGGCCAACGTCCTGACTTTC
-	-	TRBJ2-3	TRBV14	CASSQDGLAHTDTQYF	TGTGCCAGCAGCCAAGATGGGCTAGCCCACACAGATACGCAGTATTTT
-	-	TRBJ2-7	TRBV18	CASSPSVLLGPSYEQYF	TGTGCCAGCTCACCAAGCGTCCTACTGGGCCCCTCCTACGAGCAGTACTTC
TRBD1	-	TRBJ2-1	TRBV20-1	CSAKPGPGGEQFF	TGCAGTGCGAAACCGGGACCAGGGGGTGAGCAGTTCTTC
-	-	TRBJ1-4	TRBV5-4	CASSLGGSTNEKLFF	TGTGCCAGCAGCCTGGGAGGCTCAACTAATGAAAAACTGTTTTTT